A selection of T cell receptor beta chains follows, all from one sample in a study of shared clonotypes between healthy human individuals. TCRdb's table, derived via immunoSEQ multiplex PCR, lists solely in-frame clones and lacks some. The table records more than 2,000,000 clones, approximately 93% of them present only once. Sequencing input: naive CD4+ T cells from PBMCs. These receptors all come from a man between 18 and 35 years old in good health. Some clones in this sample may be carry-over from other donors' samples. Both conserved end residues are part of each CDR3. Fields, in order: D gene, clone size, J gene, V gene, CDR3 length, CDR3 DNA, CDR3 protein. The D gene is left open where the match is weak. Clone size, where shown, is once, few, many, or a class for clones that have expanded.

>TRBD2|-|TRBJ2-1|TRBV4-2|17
TGTGCCAGCAGCTTACTAGCGGGGGGGGCGGCCTACAATGAGCAGTTCTTC
CASSLLAGGAAYNEQFF
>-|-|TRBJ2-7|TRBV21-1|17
TGTGCCAGCAGCAAATTGAAACAGGGGGGAGGAAACTACGAGCAGTACTTC
CASSKLKQGGGNYEQYF
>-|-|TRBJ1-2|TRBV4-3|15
TGCGCCAGCAGCCGTTCGGATTACTCTAACTATGGCTACACCTTC
CASSRSDYSNYGYTF
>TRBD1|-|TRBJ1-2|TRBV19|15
TGTGCCAGTAGCAGGGGACAGTCGAGGAACTATGGCTACACCTTC
CASSRGQSRNYGYTF
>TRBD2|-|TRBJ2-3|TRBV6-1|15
TGTGCCAGCAGTGAATTCCAGCGGGACACAGATACGCAGTATTTT
CASSEFQRDTDTQYF
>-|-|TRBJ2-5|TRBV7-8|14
TGTGCCAGCAGCTTAGGCAGACTACAAGAGACCCAGTACTTC
CASSLGRLQETQYF
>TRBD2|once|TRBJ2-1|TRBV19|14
TGTGCCAGTAGTATTCAGCGGGGGGACAATGAGCAGTTCTTC
CASSIQRGDNEQFF
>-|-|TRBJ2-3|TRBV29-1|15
TGCAGCGTTGCAGGACAAGGGCTTGACACAGATACGCAGTATTTT
CSVAGQGLDTDTQYF
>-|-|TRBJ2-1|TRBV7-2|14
TGTGCCAGCAGCCTGCTCGGACTCGGGGATGAGCAGTTCTTC
CASSLLGLGDEQFF
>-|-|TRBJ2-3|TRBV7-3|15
TGTGCCAGCAGCTTTAATGGGTCCCCGGGAGATACGCAGTATTTT
CASSFNGSPGDTQYF
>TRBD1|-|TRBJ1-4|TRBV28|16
TGTGCCAGCAGTTTCCTCGGGACAGGGATTAATGAAAAACTGTTTTTT
CASSFLGTGINEKLFF
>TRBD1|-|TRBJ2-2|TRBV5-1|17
TGCGCCAGCAGCTTGGTACAGGGGTGGGAGAACACCGGGGAGCTGTTTTTT
CASSLVQGWENTGELFF
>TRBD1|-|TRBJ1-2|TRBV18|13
TGTGCCAGCTCACCGACAGGGTTCTATGGCTACACCTTC
CASSPTGFYGYTF
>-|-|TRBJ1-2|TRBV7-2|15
TGTGCCAGCAGCTCAGCCCAATACTTTAACTATGGCTACACCTTC
CASSSAQYFNYGYTF
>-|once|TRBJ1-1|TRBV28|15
TGTGCCAGCAGTCCACTAGGGGGGAGGGGCACTGAAGCTTTCTTT
CASSPLGGRGTEAFF
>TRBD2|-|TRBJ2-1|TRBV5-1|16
TGCGCCAGCAGCCAACGACGACTAGCGGGAGGAAGTGAGCAGTTCTTC
CASSQRRLAGGSEQFF
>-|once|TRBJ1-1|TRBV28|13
TGTGCCAGCAGTGCTATTTTTGGGAGGTGGGCTTTCTTT
CASSAIFGRWAFF
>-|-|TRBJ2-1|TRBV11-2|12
TGTGCCAGCAGCTTAGCATCCGGCCCACGGTTCTTC
CASSLASGPRFF
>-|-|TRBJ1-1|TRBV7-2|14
TGTGCCAGCAGCTTTCAAGGAACAGACACTGAAGCTTTCTTT
CASSFQGTDTEAFF
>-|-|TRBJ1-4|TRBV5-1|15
TGCGCCAGCAGCTTGGTGGGGATATCTAATGAAAAACTGTTTTTT
CASSLVGISNEKLFF
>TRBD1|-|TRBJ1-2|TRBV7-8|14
TGTGCCAGCAGCTTGGCAGGGGGCTCGAAGGGCTACACCTTC
CASSLAGGSKGYTF
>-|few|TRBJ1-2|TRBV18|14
TGTGCCAGCTCACTCCAGACAGAAACGGAAGGCTACACCTTC
CASSLQTETEGYTF
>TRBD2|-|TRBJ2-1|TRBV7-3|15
TGTGCCAGCAGCTTAGGACTAGCGGGTTACAATGAGCAGTTCTTC
CASSLGLAGYNEQFF
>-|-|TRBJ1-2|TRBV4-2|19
TGTGCCAGCAGCCAAGATCAGTTAGGAGCTCAATTAGCTAACTATGGCTACACCTTC
CASSQDQLGAQLANYGYTF
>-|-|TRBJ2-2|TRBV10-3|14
TGTGCCATCAGTGTAAGGGTTTCGGACGGGGAGCTGTTTTTT
CAISVRVSDGELFF
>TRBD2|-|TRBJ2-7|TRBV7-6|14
TGTGCCAGCAGCTTAATAGCGGGAGAAAGCGAGCAGTACTTC
CASSLIAGESEQYF
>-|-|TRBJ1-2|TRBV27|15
TGTGCCAGCAGTTTCGACAGCACTTTCCTTCGGGGCTACACCTTC
CASSFDSTFLRGYTF
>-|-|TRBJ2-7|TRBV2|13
TGTGCCAGCAGAGGACATCAGAGTTACGAGCAGTACTTC
CASRGHQSYEQYF
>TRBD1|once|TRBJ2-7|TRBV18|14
TGTGCCAGCTCAACAGGGGTAGCCTCCTACGAGCAGTACTTC
CASSTGVASYEQYF
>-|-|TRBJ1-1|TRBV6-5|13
TGTGCCAGCAGACGGGGAGAAAACACTGAAGCTTTCTTT
CASRRGENTEAFF
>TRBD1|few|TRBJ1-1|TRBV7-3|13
TGTGCCAGCAGCGAAACAGGGGTCACTGAAGCTTTCTTT
CASSETGVTEAFF
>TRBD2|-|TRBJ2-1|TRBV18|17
TGTGCCAGCTCACCACGAGTAGCGGGTAGCTCCTACAATGAGCAGTTCTTC
CASSPRVAGSSYNEQFF
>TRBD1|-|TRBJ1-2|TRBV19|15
TGTGCCAGTAGTCTCTCGGGACAGGGGAATAGCGGCTACACCTTC
CASSLSGQGNSGYTF
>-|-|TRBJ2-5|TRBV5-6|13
TGTGCCAGCAGCTTGGACCGTGGCGAGACCCAGTACTTC
CASSLDRGETQYF
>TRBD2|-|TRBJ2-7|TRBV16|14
TGTGCCAGCAGCGAAGGGAGCGGGAGTTACGAGCAGTACTTC
CASSEGSGSYEQYF
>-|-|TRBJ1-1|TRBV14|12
TGTGCCAGCAGCCTTATGGGGGGGGCTGCTTTCTTT
CASSLMGGAAFF
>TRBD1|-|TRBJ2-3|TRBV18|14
TGTGCCAGCTCACCAGACAGGGTATTAGATACGCAGTATTTT
CASSPDRVLDTQYF
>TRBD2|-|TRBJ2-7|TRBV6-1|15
TGTGCCAGCAGTCCGTTAGCGGGAGGGCCGGAAAAGCCGTACTTC
CASSPLAGGPEKPYF
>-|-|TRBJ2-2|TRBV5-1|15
TGCGCCAGCAGCTTGCGGCGGGGTGAGACCGGGGAGCTGTTTTTT
CASSLRRGETGELFF
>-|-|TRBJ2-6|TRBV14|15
TGTGCCAGCAGCCCTTTGACCAAACGGGCCAACGTCCTGACTTTC
CASSPLTKRANVLTF
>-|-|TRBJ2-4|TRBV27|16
TGTGCCAGCAGCCTCACATATTCAGGGCCCAAAAACATTCAGTACTTC
CASSLTYSGPKNIQYF
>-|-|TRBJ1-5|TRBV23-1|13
TGCGCCAGCAGTCAATCCCGGGACCAGCCCCAGCATTTT
CASSQSRDQPQHF
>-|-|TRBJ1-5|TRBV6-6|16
TGTGCCAGCAGTTACTTTTTCGAGGGATTCAATCAGCCCCAGCATTTT
CASSYFFEGFNQPQHF
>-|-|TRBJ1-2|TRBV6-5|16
TGTGCCAGCAGTTACTTAGGACGGATCGGGGACTCTGGCTACACCTTC
CASSYLGRIGDSGYTF
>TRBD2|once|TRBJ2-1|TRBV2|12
TGTGCCAGCAGTGAAGAGCGGGAAAAGCAGTTCTTC
CASSEEREKQFF
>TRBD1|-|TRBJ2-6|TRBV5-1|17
TGCGCCAGCAGCGGTTCCCCAGGGGGCGCTGGGGCCAACGTCCTGACTTTC
CASSGSPGGAGANVLTF
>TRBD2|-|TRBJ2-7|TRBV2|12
TGTGCCAGCTCCGCGGGAGGGTATGAGCAGTACTTC
CASSAGGYEQYF
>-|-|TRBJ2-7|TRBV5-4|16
TGTGCCAGCAGCAATGACAGGAAATCCCAGATCGGGGAGCAGTACTTC
CASSNDRKSQIGEQYF
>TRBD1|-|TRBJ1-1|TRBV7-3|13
TGTGCCAGCAGCGGGACAGGTGAAACTGAAGCTTTCTTT
CASSGTGETEAFF
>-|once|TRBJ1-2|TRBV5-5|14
TGTGCCAGCAGCTGGGGAGGAGAAGACTATGGCTACACCTTC
CASSWGGEDYGYTF
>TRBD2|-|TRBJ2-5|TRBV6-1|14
TGTGCCAGCAGTCCCTCCGGGGGGATGGAGACCCAGTACTTC
CASSPSGGMETQYF
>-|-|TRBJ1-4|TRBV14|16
TGTGCCAGCAGCCTACCACCCGGGACGGGTAATGAAAAACTGTTTTTT
CASSLPPGTGNEKLFF
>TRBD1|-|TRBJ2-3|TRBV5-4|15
TGTGCCAGCAGCTTCCGACAGGGGGCCTCAGATACGCAGTATTTT
CASSFRQGASDTQYF